This T cell receptor beta chain was sequenced during a study of radiotherapy plus CTLA-4 blockade in lung cancer. On the study more broadly: Objective responses were documented in around a sixth of patients, with disease control in roughly 31%.

With respect to this clone: The antigen remains unidentified.

Assay used: immunoSEQ multiplex PCR; TCRdb lists only in-frame clones, some missing. This sample has about 110,000 clones, with about 83% found just once. Study findings and constraints: TCR clones from tumors expanded in blood after radiotherapy plus ipilimumab. Response, reportedly, was best predicted by interferon-beta along with early blood T cell clone dynamics.

Trimming removed 6 bases at V and 5 bases at J, with 14 bases between. Per the germline V gene, CDR1 is MNHNS and CDR2 is SASEGT. The CDR3 loop spans 14 amino acids. The sequenced sample was peripheral blood, obtained from a patient treated with radiotherapy plus ipilimumab. The rearrangement uses TRBV6-1 and TRBJ1-5, with a tentative D call TRBD1 (6 bases). This receptor was identified in a human donor with non-small cell lung cancer that progressed on radiotherapy plus ipilimumab. Some clones in this sample may be carry-over from other donors' samples. The CDR3 nucleotides are TGTGCCAGCAGCCCACAGGGAGGAGATCAGCCCCAGCATTTT. Its protein product is CASSPQGGDQPQHF.